This is a list of T cell receptor beta chains from one sample in a study of CD4 T cells in relation to SARS-CoV-2 and coronaviruses. TCRdb's table, derived via immunoSEQ multiplex PCR, lists solely in-frame clones and lacks some. The data hold tens of thousands of clones, with more than 85% observed a single time. Sequencing was carried out using naive CD4+ T cells from PBMCs. The receptor source for this set is a human donor in good health. The CDR3 runs from the conserved cysteine through the conserved F or W. The D gene is left open where the match is weak. The size of a clone is reported for some rows only, either as once, few or many, or as a class for expanded clones.

clone_size: -; d_call: -; v_call: TRBV7-8; j_call: TRBJ2-1; cdr3_aa: CASSFLESRGNEQFF; cdr3_nt: TGTGCCAGCAGCTTTCTTGAATCTCGGGGAAATGAGCAGTTCTTC
clone_size: -; d_call: TRBD2; v_call: TRBV18; j_call: TRBJ2-3; cdr3_aa: CASSPRTSGASDTQYF; cdr3_nt: TGTGCCAGCTCACCACGAACTAGCGGAGCCTCAGATACGCAGTATTTT
clone_size: -; d_call: -; v_call: TRBV7-2; j_call: TRBJ1-5; cdr3_aa: CASSLTGTLRQPQHF; cdr3_nt: TGTGCCAGCAGCCTAACCGGGACACTGCGTCAGCCCCAGCATTTT
clone_size: -; d_call: -; v_call: TRBV3-1/TRBV3-2; j_call: TRBJ2-3; cdr3_aa: CASSQPIGDTQYF; cdr3_nt: TGTGCCAGCAGCCAACCGATCGGGGATACGCAGTATTTT
clone_size: -; d_call: -; v_call: TRBV11-2; j_call: TRBJ1-3; cdr3_aa: CASSSRGDTRSGNTIYF; cdr3_nt: TGTGCCAGCAGCTCCCGAGGGGACACACGCTCTGGAAACACCATATATTTT
clone_size: -; d_call: TRBD2; v_call: TRBV12-5; j_call: TRBJ2-5; cdr3_aa: CASGLSGGETQYF; cdr3_nt: TGTGCTAGTGGGTTGAGCGGGGGAGAGACCCAGTACTTC
clone_size: -; d_call: -; v_call: TRBV18; j_call: TRBJ1-2; cdr3_aa: CASSPAIQGGGYTF; cdr3_nt: TGTGCCAGCTCACCCGCCATCCAGGGAGGGGGCTACACCTTC
clone_size: -; d_call: TRBD2; v_call: TRBV19; j_call: TRBJ2-1; cdr3_aa: CASSRRGGVANEQFF; cdr3_nt: TGTGCCAGTTCCCGACGGGGGGGTGTGGCCAATGAGCAGTTCTTC
clone_size: -; d_call: -; v_call: TRBV20-1; j_call: TRBJ1-1; cdr3_aa: CSAGDFTEAFF; cdr3_nt: TGCAGCGCTGGGGACTTCACTGAAGCTTTCTTT
clone_size: -; d_call: -; v_call: TRBV6-5; j_call: TRBJ1-5; cdr3_aa: CASTNRGNQPQHF; cdr3_nt: TGTGCCAGCACAAACAGGGGCAATCAGCCCCAGCATTTT
clone_size: once; d_call: -; v_call: TRBV21-1; j_call: TRBJ2-7; cdr3_aa: CASSRGLAGPFYEQYF; cdr3_nt: TGTGCCAGCAGCAGAGGACTAGCGGGGCCATTCTACGAGCAGTACTTC
clone_size: -; d_call: -; v_call: TRBV7-2; j_call: TRBJ1-6; cdr3_aa: CASSLALPRSLHF; cdr3_nt: TGTGCCAGCAGCTTAGCGCTGCCCAGGTCCCTCCACTTT
clone_size: -; d_call: -; v_call: TRBV5-1; j_call: TRBJ2-7; cdr3_aa: CASSLEAESSYEQYF; cdr3_nt: TGCGCCAGCAGCTTGGAGGCGGAAAGCTCCTACGAGCAGTACTTC
clone_size: -; d_call: TRBD1; v_call: TRBV10-2; j_call: TRBJ2-1; cdr3_aa: CASSEPGQEISSYNEQFF; cdr3_nt: TGCGCCAGCAGTGAGCCGGGACAGGAGATCAGCTCCTACAATGAGCAGTTCTTC
clone_size: -; d_call: -; v_call: TRBV20-1; j_call: TRBJ1-6; cdr3_aa: CSASKEGGNSPLHF; cdr3_nt: TGCAGTGCTAGTAAAGAGGGTGGTAATTCACCCCTCCACTTT
clone_size: once; d_call: -; v_call: TRBV7-9; j_call: TRBJ1-1; cdr3_aa: CASSLAPGQFTEAFF; cdr3_nt: TGTGCCAGCAGCTTAGCGCCGGGGCAGTTCACTGAAGCTTTCTTT
clone_size: -; d_call: -; v_call: TRBV30; j_call: TRBJ2-1; cdr3_aa: CAWSAFSSYNEQFF; cdr3_nt: TGTGCCTGGAGCGCGTTCAGCTCCTACAATGAGCAGTTCTTC
clone_size: -; d_call: -; v_call: TRBV7-9; j_call: TRBJ2-2; cdr3_aa: CASSLSIGRVNTGELFF; cdr3_nt: TGTGCCAGCAGCTTAAGTATTGGCAGGGTGAACACCGGGGAGCTGTTTTTT
clone_size: -; d_call: -; v_call: TRBV7-2; j_call: TRBJ2-3; cdr3_aa: CASSLGLPNTDTQYF; cdr3_nt: TGTGCCAGCAGCTTAGGACTACCAAACACAGATACGCAGTATTTT
clone_size: once; d_call: -; v_call: TRBV6-4; j_call: TRBJ1-6; cdr3_aa: CASSDEGNSPLHF; cdr3_nt: TGTGCCAGCAGTGATGAGGGAAATTCACCCCTCCACTTT
clone_size: -; d_call: -; v_call: TRBV7-2; j_call: TRBJ2-7; cdr3_aa: CASSLRDGVYEQYF; cdr3_nt: TGTGCCAGCAGCCTCCGGGACGGAGTCTACGAGCAGTACTTC
clone_size: -; d_call: TRBD1; v_call: TRBV10-1; j_call: TRBJ2-7; cdr3_aa: CASSDSGQGYEQYF; cdr3_nt: TGCGCCAGCAGTGACTCGGGACAGGGCTACGAGCAGTACTTC
clone_size: -; d_call: TRBD2; v_call: TRBV2; j_call: TRBJ2-1; cdr3_aa: CASRVSGRSNEQFF; cdr3_nt: TGTGCCAGCAGAGTAAGCGGGAGATCCAATGAGCAGTTCTTC
clone_size: -; d_call: TRBD1; v_call: TRBV7-8; j_call: TRBJ1-2; cdr3_aa: CASSLAGRGRYTF; cdr3_nt: TGTGCCAGCAGCTTAGCAGGCAGGGGGCGCTACACCTTC
clone_size: -; d_call: -; v_call: TRBV7-8; j_call: TRBJ2-7; cdr3_aa: CASSSSAGDGGEQYF; cdr3_nt: TGTGCCAGCAGCTCATCGGCAGGGGATGGGGGCGAGCAGTACTTC
clone_size: -; d_call: TRBD1; v_call: TRBV5-4; j_call: TRBJ2-7; cdr3_aa: CASSALPGGRYEQYF; cdr3_nt: TGTGCCAGCAGCGCCCTGCCAGGGGGCAGGTACGAGCAGTACTTC
clone_size: -; d_call: -; v_call: TRBV9; j_call: TRBJ2-1; cdr3_aa: CASSVAGGTYNEQFF; cdr3_nt: TGTGCCAGCAGCGTAGCGGGCGGAACCTACAATGAGCAGTTCTTC
clone_size: once; d_call: -; v_call: TRBV2; j_call: TRBJ2-1; cdr3_aa: CASSGGATYNEQFF; cdr3_nt: TGTGCCAGCAGTGGGGGGGCTACCTACAATGAGCAGTTCTTC
clone_size: -; d_call: -; v_call: TRBV6-1; j_call: TRBJ1-5; cdr3_aa: CASSDRYQPQHF; cdr3_nt: TGTGCCAGCAGTGACAGGTATCAGCCCCAGCATTTT
clone_size: -; d_call: -; v_call: TRBV18; j_call: TRBJ1-4; cdr3_aa: CASSLRTQTGEKLFF; cdr3_nt: TGTGCCAGCTCACTACGGACCCAAACCGGGGAAAAACTGTTTTTT
clone_size: -; d_call: -; v_call: TRBV6-6; j_call: TRBJ1-5; cdr3_aa: CASSYSGGVSNQPQHF; cdr3_nt: TGTGCCAGCAGTTACTCTGGGGGGGTCTCCAATCAGCCCCAGCATTTT
clone_size: -; d_call: TRBD2; v_call: TRBV9; j_call: TRBJ2-2; cdr3_aa: CASSVQGGTGELFF; cdr3_nt: TGTGCCAGCAGCGTCCAGGGAGGGACCGGGGAGCTGTTTTTT
clone_size: -; d_call: TRBD2; v_call: TRBV29-1; j_call: TRBJ2-1; cdr3_aa: CSGTTSGRANEQFF; cdr3_nt: TGCAGCGGTACTACTAGCGGGAGGGCCAATGAGCAGTTCTTC
clone_size: once; d_call: -; v_call: TRBV7-2; j_call: TRBJ2-3; cdr3_aa: CASSFGRGTDTQYF; cdr3_nt: TGTGCCAGCAGCTTTGGACGGGGCACAGATACGCAGTATTTT
clone_size: -; d_call: -; v_call: TRBV19; j_call: TRBJ2-7; cdr3_aa: CASKTESTLVF; cdr3_nt: TGTGCCAGTAAGACTGAGAGTACCCTCGTCTTC
clone_size: -; d_call: -; v_call: TRBV6-6; j_call: TRBJ2-7; cdr3_aa: CASSYSDTSYEQYF; cdr3_nt: TGTGCCAGCAGTTACTCGGACACATCCTACGAGCAGTACTTC
clone_size: -; d_call: -; v_call: TRBV9; j_call: TRBJ1-1; cdr3_aa: CASSPRGLSNTEAFF; cdr3_nt: TGTGCCAGCAGCCCCCGGGGACTCTCGAACACTGAAGCTTTCTTT
clone_size: -; d_call: -; v_call: TRBV12-3/TRBV12-4; j_call: TRBJ2-5; cdr3_aa: CASSLAETQYF; cdr3_nt: TGTGCCAGCAGTTTAGCGGAGACCCAGTACTTC
clone_size: -; d_call: -; v_call: TRBV29-1; j_call: TRBJ2-5; cdr3_aa: CSVWGIQETQYF; cdr3_nt: TGCAGCGTTTGGGGCATTCAGGAGACCCAGTACTTC
clone_size: -; d_call: -; v_call: TRBV2; j_call: TRBJ1-4; cdr3_aa: CASRRYNEKLFF; cdr3_nt: TGTGCCAGCAGGAGGTATAATGAAAAACTGTTTTTT
clone_size: -; d_call: -; v_call: TRBV14; j_call: TRBJ1-4; cdr3_aa: CASGLRNEKLFF; cdr3_nt: TGTGCCTCAGGGTTACGTAATGAAAAACTGTTTTTT
clone_size: -; d_call: TRBD2; v_call: TRBV5-4; j_call: TRBJ2-7; cdr3_aa: CASSPPGTSGSYEQYF; cdr3_nt: TGTGCCAGCAGTCCCCCTGGGACTAGCGGGAGTTACGAGCAGTACTTC
clone_size: -; d_call: -; v_call: TRBV7-9; j_call: TRBJ2-5; cdr3_aa: CASSGKGRESDQYF; cdr3_nt: TGTGCCAGCAGCGGAAAGGGACGGGAGAGCGACCAGTACTTC
clone_size: -; d_call: TRBD2; v_call: TRBV28; j_call: TRBJ2-2; cdr3_aa: CASSSGPAGTGELFF; cdr3_nt: TGTGCCAGCAGTTCTGGTCCAGCGGGAACCGGGGAGCTGTTTTTT
clone_size: -; d_call: -; v_call: TRBV27; j_call: TRBJ1-5; cdr3_aa: CASQAGKYQPQHF; cdr3_nt: TGTGCCAGCCAGGCAGGGAAATATCAGCCCCAGCATTTT
clone_size: -; d_call: -; v_call: TRBV7-2; j_call: TRBJ1-1; cdr3_aa: CASSPLRTDLGGEAFF; cdr3_nt: TGTGCCAGCAGCCCCCTCCGGACAGACCTCGGCGGTGAAGCTTTCTTT
clone_size: -; d_call: -; v_call: TRBV5-4; j_call: TRBJ2-7; cdr3_aa: CASSLRTGTNLYEQYF; cdr3_nt: TGTGCCAGCAGCTTGAGAACCGGGACAAACCTTTACGAGCAGTACTTC
clone_size: -; d_call: TRBD1; v_call: TRBV6-5; j_call: TRBJ1-2; cdr3_aa: CASSTGGFLYGYTF; cdr3_nt: TGTGCCAGCAGCACAGGGGGCTTTCTCTATGGCTACACCTTC
clone_size: -; d_call: TRBD1; v_call: TRBV24-1; j_call: TRBJ1-1; cdr3_aa: CASAGTADGTAFF; cdr3_nt: TGTGCCTCAGCCGGGACAGCGGATGGTACAGCTTTCTTT
clone_size: -; d_call: -; v_call: TRBV28; j_call: TRBJ1-5; cdr3_aa: CASSLWGSNQPQHF; cdr3_nt: TGTGCCAGCAGTTTATGGGGCAGCAATCAGCCCCAGCATTTT
clone_size: -; d_call: -; v_call: TRBV28; j_call: TRBJ2-3; cdr3_aa: CASSSTGHGITDTQYF; cdr3_nt: TGTGCCAGCAGTTCCACGGGACACGGGATCACAGATACGCAGTATTTT